This T cell receptor beta chain derives from a study of blood T cell repertoires in COVID-19 (dated by TCRdb to the early 2020s). General notes on the study: Samples covering the acute and convalescent phases of COVID-19 were provided by collaborators in the United States, Italy and Spain. The prospective study material was composed of cDNA or gDNA derived from T cells, B-cell-depleted T cells, or PBMCs. Where available, HLA class I and class II types were taken from metadata supplied by the sample provider and were not determined by assay-based typing. The repertoires were released in a freely available public database meant as a resource for research on the immune response to SARS-CoV-2. Samples were obtained from the ongoing ImmuneRACE study (first 160 participants) and from over 1,000 subjects provided by 6 global collaborators. Sample metadata almost always included a de-identified subject ID, COVID-19 status, age in years and sex. The dataset comprised deeply sampled blood TCRbeta repertoires from subjects exposed to, actively infected with, or recovered from COVID-19.

TCRbeta CDR3 regions were amplified from genomic DNA using the immunoSEQ Assay, a bias-controlled multiplex PCR. The study's processing was this. Nucleated cell counts per sample were estimated from amplification of reference gene primers within the assay. Sequence reads were collapsed and filtered to measure the absolute abundance of every unique TCRbeta CDR3 rearrangement. For each sample, productive Simpson clonality was calculated as the square root of Simpson's diversity index over productive rearrangements. The source is immuneACCESS, and TCRdb retained only in-frame sequences with V and J called. Part of the clones is not carried over; for the studies checked, unresolved V genes explain less than half of this, and the remainder is unexplained. V and J calls and clone size are given by that table; D and trimming were obtained from the DNA. For this sample there are about 200,000 clones; 80% to 90% appear just once. The ten largest make up about 10% of the sample.

What the research found in general, with its limitations: How much clinical and demographic metadata was included differed by source and by participant, and the metadata was provided uncurated.

The junction shows trimming of 9 bases on V and 4 bases on J, plus 15 bases between the germline ends. Sequences KGHDR (CDR1) and SFDVKD (CDR2) are obtained from the germline V gene. Inclusive of the bounding cysteine and phenylalanine, the CDR3 is 14 residues long. The entry retains the CDR3 DNA only, 42 bases that are in frame from base 1. As regards this clone: The specificity of this receptor is unknown. No base quality values were provided; no much bigger clone lies one nucleotide off.

The collaborating institutions used their own protocols to collect whole blood in K2EDTA tubes. For TCRbeta analysis, collaborator samples were shipped as frozen whole blood, as isolated PBMCs, or as DNA extracted from either sample type. The rearrangement combines TRBV24-1 with TRBJ1-5; perhaps TRBD1 is the D gene, with 5 bases matching. The receptor was isolated from a woman of 80 years or more with acute or convalescent COVID-19. Sequencing input: peripheral blood. At the DNA level, the sequence is TGTGCCACCGGGAACCGGGGGTGGAATCAGCCCCAGCATTTT. This translates into CATGNRGWNQPQHF.